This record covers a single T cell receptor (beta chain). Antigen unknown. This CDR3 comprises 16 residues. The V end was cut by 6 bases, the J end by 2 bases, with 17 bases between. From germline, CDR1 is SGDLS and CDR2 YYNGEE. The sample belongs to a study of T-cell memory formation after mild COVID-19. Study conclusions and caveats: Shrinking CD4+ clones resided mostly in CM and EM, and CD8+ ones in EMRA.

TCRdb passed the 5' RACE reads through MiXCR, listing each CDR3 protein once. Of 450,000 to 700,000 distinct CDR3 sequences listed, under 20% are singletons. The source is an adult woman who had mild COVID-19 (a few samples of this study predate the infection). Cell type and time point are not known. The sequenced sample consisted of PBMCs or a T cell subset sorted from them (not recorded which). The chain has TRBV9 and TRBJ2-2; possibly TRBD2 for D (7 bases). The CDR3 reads CASTFSGGPNTGELFF. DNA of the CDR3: TGTGCCAGCACTTTTTCCGGGGGGCCTAACACCGGGGAGCTGTTTTTT.